This TCR beta chain derives from a study of human T cells and chemical hapten exposure. Per the study methods: Sample TCR totals centred on a median of around 100,000, ranging roughly 23,224 to 700,000. Each CDR3 protein gets one entry after TCRdb re-called the RACE reads with MiXCR. These V and J calls rely on TCRdb rather than the paper's analysis. The sample shows 84,000 or so distinct CDR3 sequences, roughly a tenth of them seen only once. The study's findings and limits: Sensitization with DPC brought no change to TCRs above 1 in 1000 in frequency.

CDR1 DFQATT and CDR2 SNEGSKA come from the germline V gene (reference sequence). Trimming shortened V by 3 bases and J by 4 bases, and 10 bases separated the two germline ends. The CDR3 extends over 12 amino acids. Documented time point: patch test 2, 6 weeks after DPC sensitization. Treatment specified: therapeutic diphenylcyclopropenone sensitization with weekly scalp DPC. In the case of this clonotype: The antigen remains undetermined.

The chain uses TRBV20-1 and TRBJ2-7, with D possibly matching TRBD2 (6 bases). The sequence came from a woman in her twenties or thirties with alopecia areata. Some clones in this sample may be carry-over from other donors' samples. The sample consisted of whole blood, taken in connection with sensitization to the hapten diphenylcyclopropenone (DPC). The CDR3 nucleotides read TGCAGTGCTAGCCCCCGGGGGTACGAGCAGTACTTC. Translation: CSASPRGYEQYF.